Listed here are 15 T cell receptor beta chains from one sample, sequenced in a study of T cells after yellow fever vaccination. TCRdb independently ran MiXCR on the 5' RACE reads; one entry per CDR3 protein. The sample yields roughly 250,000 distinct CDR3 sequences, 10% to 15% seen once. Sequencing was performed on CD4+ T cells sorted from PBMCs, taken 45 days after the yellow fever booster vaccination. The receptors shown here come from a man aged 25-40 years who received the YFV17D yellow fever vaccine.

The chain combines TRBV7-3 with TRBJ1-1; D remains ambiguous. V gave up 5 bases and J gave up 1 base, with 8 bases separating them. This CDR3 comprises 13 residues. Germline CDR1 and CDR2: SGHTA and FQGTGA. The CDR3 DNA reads TGTGCCAGCAGCCATTTGGGGAACACTGAAGCTTTCTTT. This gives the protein CASSHLGNTEAFF.

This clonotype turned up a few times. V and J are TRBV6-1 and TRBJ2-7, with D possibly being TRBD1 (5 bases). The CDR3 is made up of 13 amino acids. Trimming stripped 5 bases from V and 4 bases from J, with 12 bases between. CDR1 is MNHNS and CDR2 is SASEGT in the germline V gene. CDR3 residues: CASSRETAYEQYF. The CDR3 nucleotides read TGTGCCAGCAGTAGAGAGACAGCATACGAGCAGTACTTC.

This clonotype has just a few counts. The CDR3 region has the DNA TGTGCCAGCTCACCAGCGATAGCGGGAGCAGATACGCAGTATTTT. As protein: CASSPAIAGADTQYF. This rearrangement joins TRBV18 to TRBJ2-3; TRBD2 aligns across 9 bases. J was trimmed by 4 bases and V by 2 bases; bases with no gene match: 4. Germline CDR1 is KGHSH and CDR2 is LQKENI. The CDR3 runs to 15 residues.

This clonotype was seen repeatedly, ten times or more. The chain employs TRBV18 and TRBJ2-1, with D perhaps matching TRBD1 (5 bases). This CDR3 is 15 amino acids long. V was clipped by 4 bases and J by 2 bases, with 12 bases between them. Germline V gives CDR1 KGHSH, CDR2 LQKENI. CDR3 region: CASSLRQRTYNEQFF. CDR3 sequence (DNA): TGTGCCAGCTCACTCCGACAGCGTACCTACAATGAGCAGTTCTTC.

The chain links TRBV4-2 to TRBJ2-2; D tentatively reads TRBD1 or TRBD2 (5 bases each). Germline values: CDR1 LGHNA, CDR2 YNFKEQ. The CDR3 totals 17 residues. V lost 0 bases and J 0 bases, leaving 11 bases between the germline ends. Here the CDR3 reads CASSQDWDAANTGELFF. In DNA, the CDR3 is TGTGCCAGCAGCCAAGATTGGGACGCCGCGAACACCGGGGAGCTGTTTTTT.

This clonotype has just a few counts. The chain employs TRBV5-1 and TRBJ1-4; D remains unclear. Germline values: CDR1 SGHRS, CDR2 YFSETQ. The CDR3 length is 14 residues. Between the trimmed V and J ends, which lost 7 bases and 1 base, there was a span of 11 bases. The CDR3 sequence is CASARTGTNEKLFF. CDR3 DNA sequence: TGCGCCAGCGCAAGGACGGGAACTAATGAAAAACTGTTTTTT.

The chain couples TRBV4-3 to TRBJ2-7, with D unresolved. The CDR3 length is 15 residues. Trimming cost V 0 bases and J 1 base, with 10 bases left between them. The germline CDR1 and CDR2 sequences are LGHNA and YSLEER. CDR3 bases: TGCGCCAGCAGCCAAGATTGGGTCCCTTCCTACGAGCAGTACTTC. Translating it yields CASSQDWVPSYEQYF.

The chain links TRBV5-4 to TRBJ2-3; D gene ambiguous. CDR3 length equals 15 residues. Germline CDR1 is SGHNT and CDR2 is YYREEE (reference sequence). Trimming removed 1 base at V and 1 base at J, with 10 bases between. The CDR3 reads CASSLSSAGTDTQYF. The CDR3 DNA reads TGTGCCAGCAGCTTGTCCTCGGCAGGCACAGATACGCAGTATTTT.

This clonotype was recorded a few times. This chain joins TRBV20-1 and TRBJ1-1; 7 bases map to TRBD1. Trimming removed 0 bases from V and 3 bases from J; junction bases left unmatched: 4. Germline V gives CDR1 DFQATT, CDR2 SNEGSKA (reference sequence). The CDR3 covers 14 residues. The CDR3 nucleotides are TGCAGTGCTAGAGACGAGGGACAGCACACTGAAGCTTTCTTT. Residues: CSARDEGQHTEAFF.

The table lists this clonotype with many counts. CDR3: CASSLRVQSTDTQYF. The CDR3 bases are TGTGCCAGCAGTTTAAGGGTACAAAGCACAGATACGCAGTATTTT. The V call is TRBV27, the J call TRBJ2-3; D is unresolved. V lost 2 bases to trimming and J lost 0 bases, with 9 bases between them. The CDR3 is made up of 15 amino acids. Germline V gene lookup returns CDR1 MNHEY and CDR2 SMNVEV (reference sequence).

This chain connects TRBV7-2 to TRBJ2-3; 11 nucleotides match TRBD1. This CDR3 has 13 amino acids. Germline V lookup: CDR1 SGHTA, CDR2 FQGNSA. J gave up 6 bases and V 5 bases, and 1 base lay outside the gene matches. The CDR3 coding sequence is TGTGCCAGCAGCCGGGACAGGGGGGATACGCAGTATTTT. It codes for CASSRDRGDTQYF.

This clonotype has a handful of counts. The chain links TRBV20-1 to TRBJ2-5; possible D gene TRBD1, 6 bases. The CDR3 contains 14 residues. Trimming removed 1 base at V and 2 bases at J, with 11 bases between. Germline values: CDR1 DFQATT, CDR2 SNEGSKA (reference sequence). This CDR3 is CSARGGLGQETQYF. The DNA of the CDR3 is TGCAGTGCTAGAGGGGGGCTGGGGCAAGAGACCCAGTACTTC.

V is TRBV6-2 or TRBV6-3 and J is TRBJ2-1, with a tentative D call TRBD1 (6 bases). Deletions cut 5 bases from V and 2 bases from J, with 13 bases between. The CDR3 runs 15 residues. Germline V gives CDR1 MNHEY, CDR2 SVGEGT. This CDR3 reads CASSDTGIAYNEQFF. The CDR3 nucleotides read TGTGCCAGCAGTGATACAGGGATTGCCTACAATGAGCAGTTCTTC.

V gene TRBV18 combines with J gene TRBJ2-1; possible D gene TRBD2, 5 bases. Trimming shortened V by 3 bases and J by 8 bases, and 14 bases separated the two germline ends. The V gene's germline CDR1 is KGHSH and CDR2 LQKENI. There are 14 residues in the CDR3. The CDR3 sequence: CASSPGGSRDEQFF. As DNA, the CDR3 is TGTGCCAGCTCACCGGGCGGGTCTCGGGATGAGCAGTTCTTC.

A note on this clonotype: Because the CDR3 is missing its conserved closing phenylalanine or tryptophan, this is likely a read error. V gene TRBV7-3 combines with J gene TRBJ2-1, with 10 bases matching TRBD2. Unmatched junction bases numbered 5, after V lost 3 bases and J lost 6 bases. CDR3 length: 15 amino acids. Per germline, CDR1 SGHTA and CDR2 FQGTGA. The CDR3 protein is CASSFGTSEGNEQFS. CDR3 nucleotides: TGTGCCAGCAGCTTCGGGACTAGCGAGGGCAATGAGCAGTTCTCC.